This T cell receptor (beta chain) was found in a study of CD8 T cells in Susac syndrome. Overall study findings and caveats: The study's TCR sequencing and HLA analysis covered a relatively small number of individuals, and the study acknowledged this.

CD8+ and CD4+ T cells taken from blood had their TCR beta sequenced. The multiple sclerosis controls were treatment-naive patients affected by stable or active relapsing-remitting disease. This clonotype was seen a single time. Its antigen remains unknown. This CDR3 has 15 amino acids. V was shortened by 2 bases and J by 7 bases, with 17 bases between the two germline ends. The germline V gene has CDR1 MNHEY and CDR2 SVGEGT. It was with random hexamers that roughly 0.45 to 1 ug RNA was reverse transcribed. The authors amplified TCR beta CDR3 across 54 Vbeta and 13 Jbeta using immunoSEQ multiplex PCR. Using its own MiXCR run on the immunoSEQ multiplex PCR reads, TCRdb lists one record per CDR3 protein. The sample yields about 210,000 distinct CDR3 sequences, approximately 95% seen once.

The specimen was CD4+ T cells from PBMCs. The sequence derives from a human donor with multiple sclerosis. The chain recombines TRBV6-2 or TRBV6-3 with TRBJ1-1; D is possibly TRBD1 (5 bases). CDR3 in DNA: TGTGCCAGCAGTTACGAGGGGCGCCCCAAGAATGAAGCTTTCTTT. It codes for CASSYEGRPKNEAFF.